This is a list of T cell receptor beta chains from one sample in a study of shared clonotypes between healthy human individuals. Only in-frame clones appear in the TCRdb table, and some are missing; sequencing was by immunoSEQ multiplex PCR. The data hold roughly 2.5 million clones, with around nine tenths observed a single time. The sequencing input was naive CD4+ T cells sorted from blood. These receptors were obtained from a man younger than 35 in good health. CDR3s include the opening cysteine and the closing phenylalanine or tryptophan. D genes are given only for firm matches. Part of the rows lack a size; the others show once, few, many or a class for expanded clones.

TRBV4-1	.	TRBJ1-5	.	TGCGCCAGCAGCCAAGAACAGGGACAGCCCCAGCATTTT	CASSQEQGQPQHF
TRBV10-2	.	TRBJ1-5	.	TGCGCCAGCAGTGAGCTCCAGGCTCAGCCCCAGCATTTT	CASSELQAQPQHF
TRBV7-9	.	TRBJ1-1	.	TGTGCCAGCAGCTTAGGCCAGGGCGGAGAAAGGCGGAACACTGAAGCTTTCTTT	CASSLGQGGERRNTEAFF
TRBV7-3	.	TRBJ2-2	.	TGTGCCAGCAGCCCTAACGGAAGGGCCGGGGAGCTGTTTTTT	CASSPNGRAGELFF
TRBV5-4	.	TRBJ2-3	.	TGTGCCAGCAGCAAACCGGGGGCCGAAGCAGATACGCAGTATTTT	CASSKPGAEADTQYF
TRBV30	.	TRBJ1-3	.	TGTGCCTGGAGTGTACTTTCGGGGGCTGGAAACACCATATATTTT	CAWSVLSGAGNTIYF
TRBV30	.	TRBJ2-4	.	TGTGCCTGGAGCCCGGGGCTAGCCAAAAACATTCAGTACTTC	CAWSPGLAKNIQYF
TRBV7-9	.	TRBJ1-4	.	TGTGCCAGCAGCTTCGGTGGCTTAACTAATGAAAAACTGTTTTTT	CASSFGGLTNEKLFF
TRBV19	.	TRBJ1-1	.	TGTGCCAGTAGTATTGGGGGAATCACTGAAGCTTTCTTT	CASSIGGITEAFF
TRBV7-2	.	TRBJ2-5	.	TGTGCCAGCAGCTTACGGGGACTGAAAGAGACCCAGTACTTC	CASSLRGLKETQYF
TRBV5-4	.	TRBJ2-2	.	TGTGCCAGCAGCGCCGCCTTCGGCCTGGCGGGGGAGCTGTTTTTT	CASSAAFGLAGELFF
TRBV18	.	TRBJ2-2	.	TGTGCCAGCTCGGTCAGGGAGAGAGTCGGGGAGCTGTTTTTT	CASSVRERVGELFF
TRBV6-6	.	TRBJ2-1	.	TGTGCCAGCGGTTTAGGTTACAATGAGCAGTTCTTC	CASGLGYNEQFF
TRBV6-6	.	TRBJ1-2	.	TGTGCCATCCGACCTCCGGGGGGCGCGGACTATGGCTACACCTTC	CAIRPPGGADYGYTF
TRBV7-9	.	TRBJ1-6	.	TGTGCCAGCAGACCTCTCGATGGGGGAGCTTCACCCCTCCACTTT	CASRPLDGGASPLHF
TRBV5-1	TRBD1	TRBJ1-2	.	TGCGCCAGCAGCTTGGTGACAGGGGCCTACCCCTCTGGCTACACCTTC	CASSLVTGAYPSGYTF
TRBV11-2	TRBD1	TRBJ1-6	.	TGTGCCAGCAGCCTTACAGGGGGCGGCCATCGGGGGTCACCCCTCCACTTT	CASSLTGGGHRGSPLHF
TRBV4-1	TRBD1	TRBJ1-5	.	TGCGCCAGCAGCCAAGTAGACAGGGACGATCAGCCCCAGCATTTT	CASSQVDRDDQPQHF
TRBV28	.	TRBJ1-2	.	TGTGCCAGCAGTCAGGACAGAGATAACTATGGCTACACCTTC	CASSQDRDNYGYTF
TRBV27	TRBD2	TRBJ2-1	.	TGTGCCAGCGGAGAGGGACTAGCGGGAGTATTTTCCCCCGGTGAGCAGTTCTTC	CASGEGLAGVFSPGEQFF
TRBV9	TRBD2	TRBJ2-3	.	TGTGCCAGCACATCGGATCCTAGCGGAACAGATACGCAGTATTTT	CASTSDPSGTDTQYF
TRBV10-3	TRBD2	TRBJ2-2	once	TGTGCCATCAGATCCGGGACGTCGGGGGGTAGCGGGGAGCTGTTTTTT	CAIRSGTSGGSGELFF
TRBV6-1	.	TRBJ2-2	.	TGTGCCAGCAATACCCAGGGGTTGGGGGAGCTGTTTTTT	CASNTQGLGELFF
TRBV7-9	.	TRBJ1-5	.	TGTGCCAGCAGCGCGGGTACACGGGGACAGCCCCAGCATTTT	CASSAGTRGQPQHF